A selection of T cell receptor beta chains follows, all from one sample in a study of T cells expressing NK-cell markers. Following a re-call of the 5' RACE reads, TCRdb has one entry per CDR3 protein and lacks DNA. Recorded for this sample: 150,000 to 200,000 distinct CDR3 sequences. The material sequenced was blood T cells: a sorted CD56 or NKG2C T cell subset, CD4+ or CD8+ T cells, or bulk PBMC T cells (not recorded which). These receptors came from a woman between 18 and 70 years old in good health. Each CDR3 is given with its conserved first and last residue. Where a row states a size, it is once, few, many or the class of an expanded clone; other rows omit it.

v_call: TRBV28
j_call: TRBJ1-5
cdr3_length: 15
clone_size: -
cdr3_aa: CASNKPEGANQPQHF

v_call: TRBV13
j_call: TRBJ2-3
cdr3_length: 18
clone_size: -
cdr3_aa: CASSLRTTLAGGTDTQYF

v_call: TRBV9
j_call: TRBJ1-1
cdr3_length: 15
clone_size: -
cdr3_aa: CASSVVRGVNTEAFF

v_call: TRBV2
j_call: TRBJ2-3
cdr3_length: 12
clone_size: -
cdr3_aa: CASSDHGDTQYF

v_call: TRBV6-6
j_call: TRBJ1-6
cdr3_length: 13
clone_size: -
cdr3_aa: CASSHGVNSPLHF

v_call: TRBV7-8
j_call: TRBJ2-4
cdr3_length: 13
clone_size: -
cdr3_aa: CASSLANRNIQYF

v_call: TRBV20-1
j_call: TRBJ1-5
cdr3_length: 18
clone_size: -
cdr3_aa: CSASATGVWGQHDQPQHF

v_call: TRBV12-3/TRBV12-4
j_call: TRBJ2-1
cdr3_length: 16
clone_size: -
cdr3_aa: CASSRSGRADVNEQFF

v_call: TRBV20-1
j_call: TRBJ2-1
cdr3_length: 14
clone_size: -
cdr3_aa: CSASQLAGGNEQFF

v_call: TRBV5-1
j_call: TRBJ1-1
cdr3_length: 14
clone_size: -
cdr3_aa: CASSKGPSNTEAFF

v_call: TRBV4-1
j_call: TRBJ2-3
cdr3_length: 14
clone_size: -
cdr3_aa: CASSQGPVTDTQYF

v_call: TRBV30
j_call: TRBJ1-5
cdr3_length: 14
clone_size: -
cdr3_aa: CAWSALQEDQPQHF

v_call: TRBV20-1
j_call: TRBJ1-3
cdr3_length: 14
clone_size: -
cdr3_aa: CSASRQSSGNTIYF

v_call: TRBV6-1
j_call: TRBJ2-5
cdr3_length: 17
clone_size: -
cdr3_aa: CASSEAGGTGVRETQYF

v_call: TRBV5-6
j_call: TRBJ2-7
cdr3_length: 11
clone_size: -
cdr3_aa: CASSTNYEQYF

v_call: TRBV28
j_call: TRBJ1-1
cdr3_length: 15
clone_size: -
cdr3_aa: CASSSTGTGHTEAFF

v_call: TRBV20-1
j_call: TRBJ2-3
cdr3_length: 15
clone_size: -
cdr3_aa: CSARDQWSGTDTQYF

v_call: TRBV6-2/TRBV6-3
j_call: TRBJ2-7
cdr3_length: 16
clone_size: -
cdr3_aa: CASSTPTQLYSYEQYF

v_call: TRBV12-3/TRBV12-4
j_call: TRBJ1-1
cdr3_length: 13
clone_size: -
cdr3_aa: CASSLYQGTEAFF

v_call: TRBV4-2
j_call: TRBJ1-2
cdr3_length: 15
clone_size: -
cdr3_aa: CASSQAQGPNYGYTF

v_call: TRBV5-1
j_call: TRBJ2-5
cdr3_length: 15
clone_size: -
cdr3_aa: CASSGGGGLKETQYF

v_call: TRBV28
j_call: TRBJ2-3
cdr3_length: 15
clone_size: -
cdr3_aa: CASRPTSGFGDTQYF

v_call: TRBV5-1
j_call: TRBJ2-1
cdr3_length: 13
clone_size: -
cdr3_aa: CASRNTEYNEQFF

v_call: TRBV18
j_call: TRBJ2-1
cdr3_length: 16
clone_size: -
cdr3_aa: CASSPFPGSSYNEQFF

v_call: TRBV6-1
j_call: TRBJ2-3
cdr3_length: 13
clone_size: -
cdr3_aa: CSSGTQRTDTQYF

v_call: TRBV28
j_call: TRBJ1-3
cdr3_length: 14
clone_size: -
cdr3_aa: CASSGGLSGNTIYF

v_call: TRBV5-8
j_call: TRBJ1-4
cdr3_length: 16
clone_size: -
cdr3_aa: CASSFATDGANEKLFF

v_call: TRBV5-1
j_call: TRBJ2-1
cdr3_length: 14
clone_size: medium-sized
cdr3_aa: CASSLDPPTNEQFF

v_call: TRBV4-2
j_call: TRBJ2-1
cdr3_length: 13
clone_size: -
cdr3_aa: CASSQEGQSVQFF

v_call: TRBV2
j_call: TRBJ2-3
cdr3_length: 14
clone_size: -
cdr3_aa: CGTSGRAYTDTQYF

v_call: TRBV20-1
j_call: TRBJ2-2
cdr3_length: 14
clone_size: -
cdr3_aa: CSARVSENTGELFF

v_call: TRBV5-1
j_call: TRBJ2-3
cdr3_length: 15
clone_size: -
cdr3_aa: CASSPEGQGTDTQYF

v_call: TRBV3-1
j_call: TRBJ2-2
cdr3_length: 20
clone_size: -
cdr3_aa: CASSQTPGTSGGVNTGELFF

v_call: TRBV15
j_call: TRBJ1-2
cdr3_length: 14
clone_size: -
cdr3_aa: CATSRDPTDYGYTF

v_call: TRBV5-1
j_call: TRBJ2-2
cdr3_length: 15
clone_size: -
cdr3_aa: CASSLTAGSTGELFF

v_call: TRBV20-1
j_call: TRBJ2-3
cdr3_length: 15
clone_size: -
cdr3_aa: CSARTVKARTDTQYF

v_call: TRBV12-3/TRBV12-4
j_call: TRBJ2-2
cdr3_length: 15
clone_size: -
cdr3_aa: CASSLTSGNTGELFF

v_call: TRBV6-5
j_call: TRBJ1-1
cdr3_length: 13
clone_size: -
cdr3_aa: CASSYSVADSAFF

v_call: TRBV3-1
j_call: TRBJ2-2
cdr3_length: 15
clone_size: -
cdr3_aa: CASSRGTGGSGELFF

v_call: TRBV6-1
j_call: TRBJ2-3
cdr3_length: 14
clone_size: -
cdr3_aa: CASRLNLRTDTQYF

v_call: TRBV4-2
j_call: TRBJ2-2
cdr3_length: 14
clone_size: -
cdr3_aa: CASSQTGVTGELFF

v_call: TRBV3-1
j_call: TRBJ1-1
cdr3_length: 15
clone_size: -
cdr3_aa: CASSQGDRLNTEAFF

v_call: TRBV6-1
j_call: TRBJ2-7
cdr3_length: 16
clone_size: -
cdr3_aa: CASGKGGLASSYEQYF

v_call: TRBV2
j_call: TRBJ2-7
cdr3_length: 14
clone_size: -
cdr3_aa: CASTFRGTSYEQYF

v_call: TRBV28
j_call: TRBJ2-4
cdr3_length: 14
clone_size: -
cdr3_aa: CASSLAGNLNIQYF